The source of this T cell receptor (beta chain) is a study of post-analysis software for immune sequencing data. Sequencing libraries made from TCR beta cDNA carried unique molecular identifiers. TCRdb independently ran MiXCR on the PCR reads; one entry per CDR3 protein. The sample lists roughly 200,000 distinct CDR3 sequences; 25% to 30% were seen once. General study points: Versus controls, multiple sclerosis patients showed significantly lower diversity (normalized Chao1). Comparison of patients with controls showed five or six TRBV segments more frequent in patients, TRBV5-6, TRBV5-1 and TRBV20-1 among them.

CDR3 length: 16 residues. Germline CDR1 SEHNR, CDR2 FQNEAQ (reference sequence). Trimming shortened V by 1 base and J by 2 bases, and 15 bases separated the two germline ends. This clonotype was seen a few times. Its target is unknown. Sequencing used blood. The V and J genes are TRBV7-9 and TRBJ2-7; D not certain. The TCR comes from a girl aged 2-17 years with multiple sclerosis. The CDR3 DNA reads TGTGCCAGCAGCTTAGAGCACAGTCGATCGCCCTACGAGCAGTACTTC. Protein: CASSLEHSRSPYEQYF.